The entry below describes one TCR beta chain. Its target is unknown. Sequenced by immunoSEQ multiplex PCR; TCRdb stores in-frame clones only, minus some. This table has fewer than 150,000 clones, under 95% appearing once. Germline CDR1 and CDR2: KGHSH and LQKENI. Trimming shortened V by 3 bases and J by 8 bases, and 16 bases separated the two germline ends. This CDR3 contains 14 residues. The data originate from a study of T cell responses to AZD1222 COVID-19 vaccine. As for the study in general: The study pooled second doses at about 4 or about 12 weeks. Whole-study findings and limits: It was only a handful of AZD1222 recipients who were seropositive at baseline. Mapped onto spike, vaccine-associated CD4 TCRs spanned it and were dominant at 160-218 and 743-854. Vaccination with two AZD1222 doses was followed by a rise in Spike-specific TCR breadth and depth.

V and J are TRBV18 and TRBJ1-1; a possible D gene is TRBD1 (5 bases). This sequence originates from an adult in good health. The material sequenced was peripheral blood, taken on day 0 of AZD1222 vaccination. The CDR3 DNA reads TGTGCCAGCTCACCCGACCCGGGACTCGCGGAAGCTTTCTTT. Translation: CASSPDPGLAEAFF. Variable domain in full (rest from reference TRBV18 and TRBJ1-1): NAGVMQNPRHLVRRRGQEARLRCSPMKGHSHVYWYRQLPEEGLKFMVYLQKENIIDESGMPKERFSAEFPKEGPSILRIQQVVRGDSAAYFCASSPDPGLAEAFFGQGTRLTVV.